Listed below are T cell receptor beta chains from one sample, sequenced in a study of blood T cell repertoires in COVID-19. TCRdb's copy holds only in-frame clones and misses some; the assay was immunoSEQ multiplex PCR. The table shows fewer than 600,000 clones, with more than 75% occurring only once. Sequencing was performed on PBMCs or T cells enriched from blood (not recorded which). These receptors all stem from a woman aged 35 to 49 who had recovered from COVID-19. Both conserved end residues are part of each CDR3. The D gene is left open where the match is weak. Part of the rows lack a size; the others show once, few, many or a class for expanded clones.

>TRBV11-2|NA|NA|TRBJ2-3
TGTGCCAGCAGCTGGGGGCAGGACACAGATACGCAGTATTTT
CASSWGQDTDTQYF
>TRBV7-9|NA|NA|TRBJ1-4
TGTGCCAGCAGCCTCGGGACTGGCGAAAAACTGTTTTTT
CASSLGTGEKLFF
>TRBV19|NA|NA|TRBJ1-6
TGTGCCAGTAGTACCGGCATAGGAACAGGTTGGAATTCACCCCTCCACTTT
CASSTGIGTGWNSPLHF
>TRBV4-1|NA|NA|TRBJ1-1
TGCGCCAGCAGCCAGATGGACACGCCGAACACTGAAGCTTTCTTT
CASSQMDTPNTEAFF
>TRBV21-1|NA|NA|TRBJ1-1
TGTGCCAGCAGCAAAGATGGCAGGGGCGTTGAGGGTGAAGCTTTCTTT
CASSKDGRGVEGEAFF
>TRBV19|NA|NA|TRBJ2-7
TGTGCCAGTAGTCCAACCGGGACACTGGCCTACGAGCAGTACTTC
CASSPTGTLAYEQYF
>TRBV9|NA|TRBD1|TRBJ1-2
TGTGCCAGCAGCGTAGGGGGGGACAGGGGAGACTATGGCTACACCTTC
CASSVGGDRGDYGYTF
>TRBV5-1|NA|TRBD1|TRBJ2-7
TGCGCCAGCAGCGCTGGGACAGCCCCTGGGGAGCAGTACTTC
CASSAGTAPGEQYF
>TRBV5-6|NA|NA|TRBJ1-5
TGTGCCAGCAGCTTGCACCATACAGGGAATCAGCCCCAGCATTTT
CASSLHHTGNQPQHF
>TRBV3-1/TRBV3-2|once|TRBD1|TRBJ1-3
TGTGCCCCTGCTCCAAGGGGGCGAACCTCTGGAAACACCATATATTTT
CAPAPRGRTSGNTIYF
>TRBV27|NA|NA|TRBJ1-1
TGTGCCAGCAGTTTATCGGCAGGGGCCGACACTGAAGCTTTCTTT
CASSLSAGADTEAFF
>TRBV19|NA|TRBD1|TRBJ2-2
TGTGCCAGTCAGGGGGCCGGGGAGCTGTTTTTT
CASQGAGELFF
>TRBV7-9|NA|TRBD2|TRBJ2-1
TGTGCCAGCAGCTTTCTAGCGGGATCGTGGAATGAGCAGTTCTTC
CASSFLAGSWNEQFF
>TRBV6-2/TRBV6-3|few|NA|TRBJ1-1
TGTGCCAGCAGTTACCGGGGGGGAATCCGCACTGAAGCTTTCTTT
CASSYRGGIRTEAFF
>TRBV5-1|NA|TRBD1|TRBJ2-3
TGCGCCAGCAGTCCCCAGGGGGAATCAGATACGCAGTATTTT
CASSPQGESDTQYF
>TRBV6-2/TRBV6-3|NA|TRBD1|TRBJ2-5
TGTGCCAGCAGTTACTTAGTACAGGGGCCCCGAGAGACCCAGTACTTC
CASSYLVQGPRETQYF
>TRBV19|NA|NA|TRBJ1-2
TGTGCCAGTAGTATAGTGGGCCTTCTTTACTATGGCTACACCTTC
CASSIVGLLYYGYTF
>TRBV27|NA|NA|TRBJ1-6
TGTGCCACCCGCCGTTTAACAGGGTTTAACTCCTATAATTCACCCCTCCACTTT
CATRRLTGFNSYNSPLHF
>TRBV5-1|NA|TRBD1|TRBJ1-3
TGCGCCAGCAGTTACGTAACCGGGACAGGAGGTAACACCATATATTTT
CASSYVTGTGGNTIYF
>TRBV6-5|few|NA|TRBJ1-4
TGTGCCAGCAGTTACAAGGGGTATGCAACTAATGAAAAACTGTTTTTT
CASSYKGYATNEKLFF
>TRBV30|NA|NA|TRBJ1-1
TGTGCCTGGAGCTCGGGGGGCCCTGAAGCTTTCTTT
CAWSSGGPEAFF
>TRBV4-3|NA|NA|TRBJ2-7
TGCGCCAGCAGCCAAGGACTACGCTCCTCCTACGAGCAGTACTTC
CASSQGLRSSYEQYF
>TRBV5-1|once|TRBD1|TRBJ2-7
TGCGCCAGCAGCCGGACAGGACTCTACGAGCAGTACTTC
CASSRTGLYEQYF
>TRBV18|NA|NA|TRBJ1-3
TGTGCCAGCTCACCGGCTGACAGACCTAGGGGTGTTGACACCATATATTTT
CASSPADRPRGVDTIYF
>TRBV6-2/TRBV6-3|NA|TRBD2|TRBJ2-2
TGTGCCAGCAGTCGACTAGCGGGAGTTACCGGGGAGCTGTTTTTT
CASSRLAGVTGELFF
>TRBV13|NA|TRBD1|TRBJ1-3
TGTGCCAGCAGCCAAAGGGGGGACAGAGTCGGAAACACCATATATTTT
CASSQRGDRVGNTIYF
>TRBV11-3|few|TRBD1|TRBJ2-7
TGTGCCAGCAGCCCCGTTCGAGGGGGCATGGACGAGCAGTACTTC
CASSPVRGGMDEQYF
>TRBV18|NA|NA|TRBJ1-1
TGTGCCAGCTCACCAGGGACACCGAACACTGAAGCTTTCTTT
CASSPGTPNTEAFF
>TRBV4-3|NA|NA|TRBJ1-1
TGCGCCAGCAGCCAAGACTGGGGCGTGAACACTGAAGCTTTCTTT
CASSQDWGVNTEAFF
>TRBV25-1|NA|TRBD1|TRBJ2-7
TGTGCCAGCAGTGATGTCGCAGGGGGAATGGAATACGAGCAGTACTTC
CASSDVAGGMEYEQYF
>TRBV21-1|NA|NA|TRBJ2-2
TGTGCCAGCAGCTTCGACAGGAACACCGGGGAGCTGTTTTTT
CASSFDRNTGELFF
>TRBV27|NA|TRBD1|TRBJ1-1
TGTGCCAGCAGCGACAGGGTAGGCACTGAAGCTTTCTTT
CASSDRVGTEAFF
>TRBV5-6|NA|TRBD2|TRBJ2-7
TGTGCCAGCAGCCCTCTGGGGACTACAGTGTACGAGCAGTACTTC
CASSPLGTTVYEQYF
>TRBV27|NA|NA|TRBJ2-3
TGTGCCAGCCCCGTTCGGAGGGGAAGCACAGATACGCAGTATTTT
CASPVRRGSTDTQYF
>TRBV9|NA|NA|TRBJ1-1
TGTGCCAGCAGCGTCCACCCAGACAGGATGAACACTGAAGCTTTCTTT
CASSVHPDRMNTEAFF
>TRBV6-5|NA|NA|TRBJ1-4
TGTGCCAGCATTAGGGTAGCAGGGGCAGGAGAAAAACTGTTTTTT
CASIRVAGAGEKLFF
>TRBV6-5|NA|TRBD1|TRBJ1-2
TGTGCCAGCAGCGGACAGGGTATGGCTGGCTACACCTTC
CASSGQGMAGYTF
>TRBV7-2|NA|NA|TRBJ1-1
TGTGCCAGCAGCTTAGGTGACAGGCCGGCTGAAGCTTTCTTT
CASSLGDRPAEAFF
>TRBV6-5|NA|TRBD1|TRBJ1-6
TGTGCCAGCAGTTCCCCGGGGGACAGCTCAAGGTCACCCCTCCACTTT
CASSSPGDSSRSPLHF
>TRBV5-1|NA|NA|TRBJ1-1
TGCGCCAGCAGCTTGGCCCCGACAGCTGAAGCTTTCTTT
CASSLAPTAEAFF
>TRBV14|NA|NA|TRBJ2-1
TGTGCCAGCAGCCCGACAGGCTTAAGTCACTTCTTC
CASSPTGLSHFF
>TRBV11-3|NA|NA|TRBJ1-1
TGTGCCAGCAGCTCGCAACAGGGAGCTTTGAACACTGAAGCTTTCTTT
CASSSQQGALNTEAFF